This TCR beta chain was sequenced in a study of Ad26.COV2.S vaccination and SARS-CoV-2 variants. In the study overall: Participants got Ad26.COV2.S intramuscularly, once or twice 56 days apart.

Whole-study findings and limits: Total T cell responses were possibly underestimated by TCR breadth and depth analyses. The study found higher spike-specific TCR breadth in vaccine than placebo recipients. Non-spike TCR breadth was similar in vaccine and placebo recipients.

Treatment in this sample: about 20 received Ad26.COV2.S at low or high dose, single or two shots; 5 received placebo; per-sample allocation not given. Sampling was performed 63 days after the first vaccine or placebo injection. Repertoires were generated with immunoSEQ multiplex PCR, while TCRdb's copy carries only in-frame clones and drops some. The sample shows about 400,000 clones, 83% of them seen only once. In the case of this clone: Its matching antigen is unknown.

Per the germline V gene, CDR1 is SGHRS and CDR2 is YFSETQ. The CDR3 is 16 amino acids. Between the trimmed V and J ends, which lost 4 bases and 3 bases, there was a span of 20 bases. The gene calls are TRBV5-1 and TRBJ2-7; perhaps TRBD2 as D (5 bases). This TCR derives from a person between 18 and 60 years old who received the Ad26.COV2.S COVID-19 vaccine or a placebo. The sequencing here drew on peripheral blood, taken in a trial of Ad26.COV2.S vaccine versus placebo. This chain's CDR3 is CASSTLSQGRGYEQYF. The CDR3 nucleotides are TGCGCCAGCAGCACCCTTAGTCAAGGCCGGGGCTACGAGCAGTACTTC.